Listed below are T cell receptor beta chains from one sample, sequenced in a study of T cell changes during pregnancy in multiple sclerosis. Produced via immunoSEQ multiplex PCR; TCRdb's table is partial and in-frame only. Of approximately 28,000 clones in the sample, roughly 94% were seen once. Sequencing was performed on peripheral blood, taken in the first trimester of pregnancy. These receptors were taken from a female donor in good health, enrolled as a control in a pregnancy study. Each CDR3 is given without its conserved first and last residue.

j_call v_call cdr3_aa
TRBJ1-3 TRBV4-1 ASSLPDRGPGNTIY
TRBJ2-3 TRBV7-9 ASSLDLGGVSTDTQY
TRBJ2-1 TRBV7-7 ASSQREGSYNEQF
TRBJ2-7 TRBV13 ASSLGRDTYEQY
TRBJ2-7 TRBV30 AWSPLDRQRGEQY
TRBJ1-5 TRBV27 ASRSGQSNQPQH
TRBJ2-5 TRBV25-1 ASRGLYQETQY
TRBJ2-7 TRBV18 ASSPKVGAEQY
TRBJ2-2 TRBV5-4 ASSFATGFHTGELF
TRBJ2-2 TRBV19 ASSFGLAAGELF
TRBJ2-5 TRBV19 ASRNQGRETQY
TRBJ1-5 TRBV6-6 ASIRQENNQPQH
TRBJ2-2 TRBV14 ASSQDRGWDTGELF
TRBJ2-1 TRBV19 ASSMGAGYNEQF
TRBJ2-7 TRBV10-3 AIGPGQGYEQY
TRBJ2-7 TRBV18 ASSPTSGSGYEQY
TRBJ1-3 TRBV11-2 ASSLGGVSGNTIY
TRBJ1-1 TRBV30 AWSNSQNTEAF
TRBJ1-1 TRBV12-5 ASGMEWGGAQAF
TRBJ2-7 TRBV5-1 ASSLYTAGTSGGSYEQY
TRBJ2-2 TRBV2 ASSELAGTPGELF
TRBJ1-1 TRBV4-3 ASSQDRGGVGTEAF
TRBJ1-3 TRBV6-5 ASSRQGGGNTIY
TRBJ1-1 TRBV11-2 ASSLEGLNTEAF